What follows are 25 T cell receptor beta chains derived from one specimen sequenced in a study of lymphopenia after photon versus proton radiotherapy. TCRdb's copy holds only in-frame clones and misses some; the assay was immunoSEQ multiplex PCR. The table has about 50,000 clones, around 80% seen once. The material was peripheral blood, obtained from a patient treated with photon-based radiotherapy. The receptors stem from a man between 45 and 60 years old with gastric cancer.

The chain couples TRBV19 to TRBJ1-1; D perhaps matches TRBD1 (5 bases). The V end lost 4 bases, the J end lost 0 bases, and 6 bases lay between the germline ends. The V gene's germline CDR1 is LNHDA and CDR2 SQIVND (reference sequence). This CDR3 comprises 13 residues. CDR3 in DNA: TGTGCCAGTAGTACAGGGATGAACACTGAAGCTTTCTTT. Protein product: CASSTGMNTEAFF.

The chain links TRBV5-1 to TRBJ2-1; 12 bases map to TRBD2. The CDR3 spans 14 residues. Unmatched junction bases numbered 3, after V lost 6 bases and J lost 5 bases. Germline V gene sequence: CDR1 SGHRS, CDR2 YFSETQ. The CDR3 loop reads CASTRTSGNNEQFF. CDR3 coding DNA: TGCGCCAGCACCCGGACTAGCGGGAACAATGAGCAGTTCTTC.

The V and J genes are TRBV18 and TRBJ2-5; tentative D call: TRBD2 (5 bases). Germline-derived CDR1 and CDR2 are KGHSH and LQKENI. V was pared by 5 bases and J by 5 bases, with 9 bases between. This CDR3 region has 12 residues. CDR3: CASSSSGETQYF. CDR3 DNA sequence: TGTGCCAGCTCAAGTTCGGGGGAGACCCAGTACTTC.

The V call is TRBV20-1, the J call TRBJ2-4; a weak D match, TRBD1 (5 bases). This CDR3 contains 10 residues. Trimming removed 3 bases at V and 15 bases at J, with 12 bases between. Germline V gene sequence: CDR1 DFQATT, CDR2 SNEGSKA (reference sequence). The CDR3 nucleotides read TGCAGTGCTAGCAAGGGGTACGGGTACTTC. The encoded protein is CSASKGYGYF.

The chain combines TRBV7-7 with TRBJ1-5; D not certain. Per the germline V gene, CDR1 is SSHAT and CDR2 is FNYEAQ (reference sequence). The CDR3 runs 15 residues. V lost 5 bases and J 5 bases, leaving 16 bases between the germline ends. CDR3 in amino acids: CASSPTGPRDQPQHF. The CDR3 bases are TGTGCCAGCAGCCCGACCGGGCCCCGCGATCAGCCCCAGCATTTT.

This chain connects TRBV12-5 to TRBJ2-5, with TRBD1 matching over 8 bases. The V and J ends lost 5 bases and 9 bases, in that order; junction bases with no gene match: 5. Germline assignment: CDR1 LGHNT and CDR2 FRNRAP. This CDR3 region has 12 residues. CDR3 nucleotide sequence: TGTGCTAGTGGTGGACAGGGTGGATCCCAGTACTTC. It yields the protein CASGGQGGSQYF. Full variable domain (missing parts from reference TRBV12-5 and TRBJ2-5): DARVTQTPRHKVTEMGQEVTMRCQPILGHNTVFWYRQTMMQGLELLAYFRNRAPLDDSGMPKDRFSAEMPDATLATLKIQPSEPRDSAVYFCASGGQGGSQYFGPGTRLLVL.

This clone was recorded only once. This chain joins TRBV5-1 and TRBJ1-6; TRBD1 matches at 9 bases. The CDR3 runs to 17 residues. Germline CDR1 SGHRS, CDR2 YFSETQ. V lost 0 bases to trimming and J lost 9 bases; unmatched junction nucleotides: 10. CDR3: CASSLGSTGGTGSPLHF. CDR3 sequence (DNA): TGCGCCAGCAGCTTGGGGTCGACAGGGGGAACAGGTTCACCCCTCCACTTT.

In its sample, this clone is medium-sized. At one of its ends the junction is not consistent with the germline gene, which may arise from a read error. J is TRBJ2-7 and V is TRBV18; 7 nucleotides agree with TRBD1. CDR1 is KGHSH, CDR2 LQKENI, per germline. CDR3 length: 12 amino acids. In DNA, the CDR3 is TGTGCCAGCTCACCACCGTTAACAGGGGACCTTTTC. Translation: CASSPPLTGDLF.

The V gene is TRBV4-1, the J gene TRBJ1-5, with D tentatively TRBD1 (6 bases). The CDR3 sequence is 15 residues long. Per germline, CDR1 MGHRA and CDR2 YSYEKL. V lost 5 bases and J 0 bases, leaving 11 bases between the germline ends. The CDR3, as DNA: TGCGCCAGCAGCTCAAGGACAGATAGCAATCAGCCCCAGCATTTT. Translating it yields CASSSRTDSNQPQHF.

This chain uses TRBV5-1 with TRBJ2-7; D uncertain. Trimming took off 4 bases at V and 3 bases at J, with 8 bases between the two ends. Germline values: CDR1 SGHRS, CDR2 YFSETQ. The CDR3 covers 12 residues. In DNA, the CDR3 is TGCGCCAGCAGCCGGCCAGACTACGAGCAGTACTTC. Encoded protein: CASSRPDYEQYF. Looking up the rest from reference TRBV5-1 and TRBJ2-7 gives the full variable domain: KAGVTQTPRYLIKTRGQQVTLSCSPISGHRSVSWYQQTPGQGLQFLFEYFSETQRNKGNFPGRFSGRQFSNSRSEMNVSTLELGDSALYLCASSRPDYEQYFGPGTRLTVT.

V usage is TRBV7-9 and J usage is TRBJ1-1; 12 bases are a match to TRBD1. This CDR3 has 14 residues. The J segment lost 6 bases and the V segment lost 5 bases, leaving 4 bases of the junction unmatched. Per the germline V gene, CDR1 is SEHNR and CDR2 is FQNEAQ (reference sequence). Here the CDR3 DNA reads TGTGCCAGCAGCACGGGACAGGGGGCAGCTGAAGCTTTCTTT. As protein: CASSTGQGAAEAFF.

This sequence joins TRBV28 and TRBJ2-1, with a weak D call TRBD2 (5 bases). With 5 bases removed from V and 8 bases from J, the gap between germline ends came to 10 bases. This CDR3 region has 12 residues. Germline V gene data show CDR1 as MDHEN and CDR2 as SYDVKM. CDR3 sequence (DNA): TGTGCCAGCAGTCCACTAGTAGATGAGCAGTTCTTC. This translates into CASSPLVDEQFF.

V and J are TRBV18 and TRBJ1-1, with D perhaps matching TRBD1 (6 bases). The CDR3 runs 18 residues. V dropped 2 bases and J dropped 0 bases, with 19 bases sitting between them. The germline V gene encodes CDR1 KGHSH and CDR2 LQKENI. CDR3 sequence (DNA): TGTGCCAGCTCACCATCGCGAAACAGGGTCCCCATGAACACTGAAGCTTTCTTT. Protein product: CASSPSRNRVPMNTEAFF.

This clone occurred once. The rearrangement joins TRBV20-1 to TRBJ2-1, with D possibly TRBD1 on 6 matching bases. The CDR3 spans 11 residues. The V gene's germline CDR1 is DFQATT and CDR2 SNEGSKA (reference sequence). V dropped 6 bases and J dropped 6 bases, with 9 bases sitting between them. The CDR3 DNA reads as TGCAGTGCCACCAGGGGCAATGAGCAGTTCTTC. Translating it yields CSATRGNEQFF.

The chain couples TRBV18 to TRBJ2-1, with 11 positions matching TRBD2. After removal of 3 bases from V and 4 bases from J, the junction contained 5 bases not matched to a gene. The CDR3 loop spans 16 amino acids. Per germline, CDR1 KGHSH and CDR2 LQKENI. CDR3 loop: CASSPRGLAEYNEQFF. For the CDR3, the DNA is TGTGCCAGCTCACCGCGGGGACTAGCGGAGTACAATGAGCAGTTCTTC.

V is TRBV29-1 and J is TRBJ2-5; weak D call: TRBD1 (6 bases). CDR1 is SQVTM and CDR2 is ANQGSEA in the germline V gene. This CDR3 is 14 amino acids long. V was trimmed by 0 bases and J by 5 bases, leaving 13 bases between them. CDR3 region: CSVEERRGWETQYF. As DNA, the CDR3 is TGCAGCGTTGAAGAGCGCAGGGGATGGGAGACCCAGTACTTC.

This clone was counted only a few times. V and J are TRBV18 and TRBJ1-1, with no clear D. Germline-derived CDR1 and CDR2 are KGHSH and LQKENI. CDR3 length: 13 amino acids. Trimming cost V 2 bases and J 1 base, with 5 bases left between them. The CDR3 region has the DNA TGTGCCAGCTCACCAATGGCGAACACTGAAGCTTTCTTT. Encoded protein: CASSPMANTEAFF.

The chain employs TRBV5-6 and TRBJ2-1; 7 bases are shared with TRBD2. The CDR3 runs 15 residues. Germline-derived CDR1 and CDR2 are SGHDT and YYEEEE. J lost 7 bases, V lost 0 bases, and 7 bases had no gene match. CDR3 bases: TGTGCCAGCAGCTTGGAAGGCGGGAGAGGGAATGAGCAGTTCTTC. It specifies CASSLEGGRGNEQFF.

The chain is built from TRBV13 and TRBJ2-2, with 7 bases matching TRBD1. Germline V gene data show CDR1 as PRHDT and CDR2 as FYEKMQ (reference sequence). This CDR3 is built from 16 residues. Germline trimming cut 4 bases from V and 4 bases from J; bases unmatched to any gene: 9. CDR3 sequence: CASSSRQGVGTGELFF. CDR3 nucleotide sequence: TGTGCCAGCAGCTCCCGACAGGGCGTGGGCACCGGGGAGCTGTTTTTT. The entire variable domain, with the rest obtained from reference TRBV13 and TRBJ2-2, is as follows: AAGVIQSPRHLIKEKRETATLKCYPIPRHDTVYWYQQGPGQDPQFLISFYEKMQSDKGSIPDRFSAQQFSDYHSELNMSSLELGDSALYFCASSSRQGVGTGELFFGEGSRLTVL.

The V and J genes are TRBV4-1 and TRBJ2-7; 10 bases fit TRBD2. Germline V lookup: CDR1 MGHRA, CDR2 YSYEKL. Trimming removed 3 bases from V and 4 bases from J; junction bases left unmatched: 6. The CDR3 covers 15 residues. Here the CDR3 DNA reads TGCGCCAGCAGCCAGGCTAGCGGGAGTAAATACGAGCAGTACTTC. As protein: CASSQASGSKYEQYF.

The J gene is TRBJ2-6, the V gene TRBV7-6, with D uncertain. V was trimmed by 2 bases and J by 1 base, leaving 9 bases between them. This CDR3 has 16 amino acids. The germline CDR1 and CDR2 sequences are SGHVS and FNYEAQ. This CDR3 is CASSLRANSGANVLTF. Written as DNA, the CDR3 is TGTGCCAGCAGCTTAAGGGCAAATTCTGGGGCCAACGTCCTGACTTTC.

The chain combines TRBV15 with TRBJ2-5; tentative D call: TRBD2 (6 bases). This CDR3 is built from 15 residues. The V gene's germline CDR1 is LNHNV and CDR2 YYDKDF (reference sequence). V was pared by 1 base and J by 5 bases, with 14 bases between. The CDR3 DNA reads as TGTGCCACCAGCAGAGTTTTCGGGAGTCGTGAGACCCAGTACTTC. This codes for CATSRVFGSRETQYF. Full variable domain (outside the CDR3, taken from reference TRBV15 and TRBJ2-5): DAMVIQNPRYQVTQFGKPVTLSCSQTLNHNVMYWYQQKSSQAPKLLFHYYDKDFNNEADTPDNFQSRRPNTSFCFLDIRSPGLGDTAMYLCATSRVFGSRETQYFGPGTRLLVL.

The chain recombines TRBV5-6 with TRBJ2-2, with 8 bases lining up with TRBD1. Germline CDR1 is SGHDT and CDR2 is YYEEEE. The junction had 5 bases not matched to a gene; V was cut back by 2 bases and J by 2 bases. The CDR3 covers 16 residues. For the CDR3, the DNA is TGTGCCAGCAGCTTATCCCCAGGGGGCAACACCGGGGAGCTGTTTTTT. Translating gives CASSLSPGGNTGELFF.

V is TRBV7-2 and J is TRBJ2-1; tentative D call: TRBD2 (6 bases). The CDR3 has 15 amino acids. CDR1 and CDR2 (germline): SGHTA, FQGNSA. V was clipped by 6 bases and J by 2 bases, with 14 bases between them. CDR3 region: CASSLGTSTYNEQFF. The CDR3 DNA follows: TGTGCCAGCAGTCTGGGGACTTCGACCTACAATGAGCAGTTCTTC.

This clone occurred a few times. The CDR3 here is CASRPQGLYGYTF. The CDR3 DNA reads as TGTGCCAGTAGGCCCCAGGGGCTCTATGGCTACACCTTC. This sequence joins TRBV19 and TRBJ1-2; D perhaps matches TRBD1 (6 bases). The CDR3 loop spans 13 amino acids. Trimming stripped 6 bases from V and 4 bases from J, with 12 bases between. Germline-derived CDR1 and CDR2 are LNHDA and SQIVND (reference sequence).